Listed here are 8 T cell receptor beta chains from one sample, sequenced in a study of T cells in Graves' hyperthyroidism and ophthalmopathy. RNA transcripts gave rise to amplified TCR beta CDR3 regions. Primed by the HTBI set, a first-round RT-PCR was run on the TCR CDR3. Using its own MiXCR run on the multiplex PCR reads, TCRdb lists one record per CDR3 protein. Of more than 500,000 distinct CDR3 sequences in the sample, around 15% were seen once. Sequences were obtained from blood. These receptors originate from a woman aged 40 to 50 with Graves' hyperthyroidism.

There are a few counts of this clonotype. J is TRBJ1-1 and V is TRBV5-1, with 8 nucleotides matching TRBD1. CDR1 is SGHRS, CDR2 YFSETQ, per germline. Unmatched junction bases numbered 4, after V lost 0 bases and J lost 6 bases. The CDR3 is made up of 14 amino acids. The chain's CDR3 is CASSLVTGGAEAFF. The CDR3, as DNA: TGCGCCAGCAGCTTGGTTACAGGGGGAGCTGAAGCTTTCTTT.

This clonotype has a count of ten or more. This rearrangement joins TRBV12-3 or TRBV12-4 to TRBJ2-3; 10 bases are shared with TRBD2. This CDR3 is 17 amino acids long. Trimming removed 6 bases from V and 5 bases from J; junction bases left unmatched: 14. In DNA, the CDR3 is TGTGCCAGCAGCTCCATTTCGGCTAGCGGGAGTCGAGATACGCAGTATTTT. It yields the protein CASSSISASGSRDTQYF.

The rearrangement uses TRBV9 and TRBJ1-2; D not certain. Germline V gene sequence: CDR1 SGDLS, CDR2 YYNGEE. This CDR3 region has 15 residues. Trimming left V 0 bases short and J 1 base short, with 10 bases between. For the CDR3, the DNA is TGTGCCAGCAGCGTAGACGGGAAGCTTAACTATGGCTACACCTTC. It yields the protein CASSVDGKLNYGYTF.

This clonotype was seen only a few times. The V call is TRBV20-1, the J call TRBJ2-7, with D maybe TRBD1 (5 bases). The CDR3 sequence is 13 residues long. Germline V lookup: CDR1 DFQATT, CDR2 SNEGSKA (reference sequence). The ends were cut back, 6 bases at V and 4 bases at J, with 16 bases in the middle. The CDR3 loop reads CSAAQGVFYEQYF. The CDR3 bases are TGCAGTGCAGCCCAAGGGGTTTTTTACGAGCAGTACTTC.

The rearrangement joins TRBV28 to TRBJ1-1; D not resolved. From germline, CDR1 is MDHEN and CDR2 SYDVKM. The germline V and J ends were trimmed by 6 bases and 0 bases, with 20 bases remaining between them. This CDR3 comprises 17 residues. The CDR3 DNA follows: TGTGCCAGCAGCCAAGCCTTCTCTTGGACGGTGAACACTGAAGCTTTCTTT. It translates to CASSQAFSWTVNTEAFF.

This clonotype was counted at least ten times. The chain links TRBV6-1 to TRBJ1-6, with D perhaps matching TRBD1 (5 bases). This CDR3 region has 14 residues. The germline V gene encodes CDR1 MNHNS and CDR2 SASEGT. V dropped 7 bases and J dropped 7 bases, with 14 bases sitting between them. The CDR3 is CASTLQGWNSPLHF. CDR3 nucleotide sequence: TGTGCCAGCACCCTTCAGGGTTGGAATTCACCCCTCCACTTT.

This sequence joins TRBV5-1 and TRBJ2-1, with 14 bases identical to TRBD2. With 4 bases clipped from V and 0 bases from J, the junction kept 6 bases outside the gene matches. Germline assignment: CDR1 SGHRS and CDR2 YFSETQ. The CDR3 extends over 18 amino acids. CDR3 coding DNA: TGCGCCAGCAGCCTTGCCGGGACTAGCGGGAGCTCCTACAATGAGCAGTTCTTC. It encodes CASSLAGTSGSSYNEQFF.

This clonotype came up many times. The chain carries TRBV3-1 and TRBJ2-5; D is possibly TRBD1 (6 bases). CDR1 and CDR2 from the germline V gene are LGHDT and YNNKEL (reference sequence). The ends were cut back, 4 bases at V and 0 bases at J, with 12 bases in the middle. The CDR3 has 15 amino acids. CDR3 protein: CASSRPQGYQETQYF. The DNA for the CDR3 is TGTGCCAGCAGCCGTCCACAGGGTTACCAAGAGACCCAGTACTTC.